Detailed here is one T cell receptor (beta chain). Its specificity is not known. PCR was performed using 60 Vbeta and 13 Jbeta primers. Profiled with immunoSEQ multiplex PCR; TCRdb holds only in-frame clones, not every one. Of 150,000 or so clones listed, about 80% were seen once; the top ten hold approximately 6%. The data were obtained in a study of cytomegalovirus exposure and HLA in healthy donors. Notes on the study in general: A cluster of highly shared sequence variants was likely a sequencing artifact. The CMV antigen specificity of a few CMV-associated chains was confirmed through in vitro analysis.

Trimming left V 1 base short and J 2 bases short, with 11 bases between. The germline gives CDR1 LNHNV, CDR2 YYDKDF (reference sequence). The CDR3 contains 15 residues. The chain employs TRBV15 and TRBJ1-2, with D possibly being TRBD1 (5 bases). The material sequenced was PBMCs. This sequence was found in a man aged 35 to 55 in good health and CMV-seropositive. The CDR3 region is CATSRGGGRNYGYTF. In nucleotides, the CDR3 is TGTGCCACCAGCAGAGGGGGGGGAAGGAACTATGGCTACACCTTC.